This T cell receptor beta chain is drawn from a study of vaccination effects on CD4 cells after COVID-19. The study, taken as a whole, reports: Convalescent patients were few in the study, and early post-infection timepoints were absent.

After expansion with viral peptide pools in the ViraFEST assay, antigen-specific CD4+ T cells were sequenced. After more than 9 days in culture, the CD4+ T cells were isolated. Infection dated between March and December 2020, before the Alpha, Beta and Delta variants reached the United States. Each person got two doses of an mRNA SARS-CoV-2 vaccine, BNT162b2 or mRNA-1273. A density of fewer than 2.5 million PBMC per well was used; these cells were cultured with approximately 10 IU/ml IL-2 and around 10 ug/ml peptides. This clone was recorded only once. The antigen is not known. Germline V gene sequence: CDR1 SGHTA, CDR2 FQGNSA. The V end was cut by 7 bases, the J end by 10 bases, with 17 bases between. The CDR3 loop spans 13 amino acids. The method was immunoSEQ multiplex PCR; TCRdb's version includes in-frame clones alone and lacks a portion of them. The sample gives around 15,000 clones, 76% of which show up once; about a fifth is in the top ten.

The specimen was CD4+ T cells from PBMCs cultured with SARS-CoV-2 spike peptides, collected after COVID-19 vaccination. The J gene is TRBJ2-1, the V gene TRBV7-2; D is possibly TRBD1 or TRBD2 (5 bases each). This clonotype was obtained from a human donor who had a prior SARS-CoV-2 infection. This CDR3 is CASNTYFGTEQFF. In nucleotides, the CDR3 is TGTGCCAGCAACACCTACTTTGGGACCGAGCAGTTCTTC.